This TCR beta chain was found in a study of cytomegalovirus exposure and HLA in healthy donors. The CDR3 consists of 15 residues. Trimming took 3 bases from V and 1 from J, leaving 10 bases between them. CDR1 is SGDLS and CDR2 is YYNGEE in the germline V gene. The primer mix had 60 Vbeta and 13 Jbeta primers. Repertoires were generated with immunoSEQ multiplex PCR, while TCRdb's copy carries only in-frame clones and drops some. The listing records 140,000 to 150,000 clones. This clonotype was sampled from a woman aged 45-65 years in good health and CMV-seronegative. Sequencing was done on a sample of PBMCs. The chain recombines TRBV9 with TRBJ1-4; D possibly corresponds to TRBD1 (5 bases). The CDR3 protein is CASSATTGTNEKLFF. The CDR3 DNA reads TGTGCCAGCAGCGCCACCACAGGAACTAATGAAAAACTGTTTTTT.